This T cell receptor beta chain was observed in a study of radiotherapy plus CTLA-4 blockade in lung cancer. Clones were read by immunoSEQ multiplex PCR, and TCRdb kept only the in-frame ones, dropping some. The sample includes about 120,000 clones, just under 90% of them seen just once. Germline CDR1 is MNHEY and CDR2 is SVGAGI. V was clipped by 6 bases and J by 1 base; unmatched bases: 7. There are 15 residues in the CDR3. This clonotype was obtained from a human donor with non-small cell lung cancer that progressed on radiotherapy plus ipilimumab. This sequence joins TRBV6-5 and TRBJ2-5; 8 positions match TRBD1. This specimen was peripheral blood, taken from a patient treated with radiotherapy plus ipilimumab. CDR3 in amino acids: CASRRTGYPQETQYF. CDR3 DNA sequence: TGTGCCAGCAGGCGGACAGGGTATCCCCAAGAGACCCAGTACTTC.